These 8 T cell receptor beta chains originate from one sample sequenced in a study of blood T cell repertoires in COVID-19. Libraries were prepared by immunoSEQ multiplex PCR; TCRdb keeps only in-frame clonotypes and omits some of them. The sample has around 290,000 clones; 88% are singletons. Sequencing was performed on PBMCs or T cells enriched from blood (not recorded which). The source is a woman aged 60-75 years in a cohort exposed to, infected with or recovered from COVID-19 (not recorded which).

This chain uses TRBV7-2 with TRBJ2-7, with TRBD2 as a possible D gene (7 bases). Germline V gives CDR1 SGHTA, CDR2 FQGNSA. V lost 2 bases and J 5 bases, leaving 19 bases between the germline ends. The length of the CDR3 is 16 residues. The CDR3 sequence is CASSLRGRATPHEQYF. The CDR3 nucleotides read TGTGCCAGCAGCTTAAGGGGGAGGGCCACCCCTCACGAGCAGTACTTC.

This clone was recorded once. This chain joins TRBV6-6 and TRBJ1-2, with 7 bases identical to TRBD1. CDR3 length: 11 amino acids. CDR1 is MNHNY and CDR2 is SVGAGI in the germline V gene (reference sequence). V was clipped by 7 bases and J by 4 bases; unmatched bases: 0. The CDR3 coding sequence is TGTGCCAGCAAGGGGGCCTATGGCTACACCTTC. Translated: CASKGAYGYTF.

This rearrangement joins TRBV5-6 to TRBJ2-5; the match to TRBD2 covers 9 bases. CDR1 and CDR2 (germline): SGHDT, YYEEEE. V dropped 4 bases and J dropped 5; count of bases not matched to a gene: 6. This CDR3 has 14 amino acids. The CDR3 bases are TGTGCCAGCAGCCCCTGGACTAGCGAGGAGACCCAGTACTTC. Amino acids: CASSPWTSEETQYF.

CDR3 residues: CASSESSGRAIEQFF. The CDR3 DNA follows: TGTGCCAGCAGTGAGTCTAGCGGGAGGGCCATTGAGCAGTTCTTC. This chain links TRBV6-1 with TRBJ2-1; 12 nucleotides agree with TRBD2. Germline V CDR1 and CDR2: MNHNS, SASEGT. The CDR3 extends over 15 amino acids. V lost 3 bases to trimming and J lost 9 bases; unmatched junction nucleotides: 6.

The chain has TRBV6-5 and TRBJ2-7; 9 positions match TRBD1. The CDR3 totals 16 residues. Germline values: CDR1 MNHEY, CDR2 SVGAGI. V lost 1 base, J lost 9 bases, and 13 bases stayed unmatched. This CDR3 reads CASSYFPRDRAVGQYF. The CDR3 DNA reads as TGTGCCAGCAGTTACTTCCCTCGGGACAGGGCGGTTGGGCAGTACTTC.

The V call is TRBV28, the J call TRBJ1-5; D ambiguous. The V gene lost 8 bases and the J gene lost 3 bases, with 8 bases spanning the gap. Germline CDR1 and CDR2: MDHEN and SYDVKM. The CDR3 is 12 amino acids. The CDR3 sequence is CASAAVNQPQHF. CDR3 DNA sequence: TGTGCCAGCGCGGCAGTCAATCAGCCCCAGCATTTT.

This chain joins TRBV5-4 and TRBJ2-7, with 8 bases aligning to TRBD2. J was trimmed by 1 base and V by 4 bases; bases with no gene match: 13. The CDR3 has 17 amino acids. In germline, CDR1 is SGHNT, CDR2 YYREEE (reference sequence). CDR3 sequence: CASSPGGRSSGSYEQYF. The CDR3 nucleotides read TGTGCCAGCAGCCCCGGGGGGCGGTCTAGCGGGTCCTACGAGCAGTACTTC. The full variable domain, completed using reference TRBV5-4 and TRBJ2-7, is ETGVTQSPTHLIKTRGQQVTLRCSSQSGHNTVSWYQQALGQGPQFIFQYYREEENGRGNFPPRFSGLQFPNYSSELNVNALELDDSALYLCASSPGGRSSGSYEQYFGPGTRLTVT.

This sequence joins TRBV5-3 and TRBJ2-1, with TRBD2 matching 12 bases. TRBV5-3 counts as an open reading frame of uncertain function. This CDR3 region has 17 residues. V lost 5 bases, J lost 0 bases, and 6 bases stayed unmatched. The CDR3 DNA is TGTGCCAGAAGGCTGACTAGCGGGAGATCCTCCTACAATGAGCAGTTCTTC. This gives the protein CARRLTSGRSSYNEQFF.